The rows below give T cell receptor beta chains drawn from one sample of a study of blood T cell repertoires in COVID-19. The protocol was immunoSEQ multiplex PCR, while the TCRdb copy is restricted to in-frame clones and leaves out a portion. The sample holds around 190,000 clones, approximately 88% seen once. The sequencing input was PBMCs or T cells enriched from blood (not recorded which). These receptors were obtained from a woman between 18 and 29 years old who had recovered from COVID-19. The CDR3 runs from the conserved cysteine through the conserved F or W. D genes are given only for firm matches. Rows give clone size only sometimes, using once, few, many, or a class for an expanded clone.

clone size,V gene,J gene,D gene,CDR3 DNA,CDR3 protein
NA,TRBV5-1,TRBJ1-3,NA,TGCGCCAGCAGCTTCGACTTCTCCTCTGGAAACACCATATATTTT,CASSFDFSSGNTIYF
NA,TRBV19,TRBJ1-5,NA,TGTGCCAGTCCTCCTCGGGATGTGAATCAGCCCCAGCATTTT,CASPPRDVNQPQHF
NA,TRBV28,TRBJ2-7,NA,TGTGCCAGCAGTCGCGCAGGGGGGTCCTACGAGCAGTACTTC,CASSRAGGSYEQYF
NA,TRBV28,TRBJ1-6,TRBD1,TGTGCCAGCAGTTTTATTTTGGTGGGGGACAGACATTCACCCCTCCACTTT,CASSFILVGDRHSPLHF
NA,TRBV10-3,TRBJ1-2,TRBD1,TGTGCCATCAGTGTCCGAAGGGACAGGGAAGGGATTGGCTACACCTTC,CAISVRRDREGIGYTF
NA,TRBV18,TRBJ1-4,TRBD1,TGTGCCAGCTCACCTCTAAAAGGGACAGGGGGCTTCACGGTTGAAAAACTGTTTTTT,CASSPLKGTGGFTVEKLFF
once,TRBV2,TRBJ1-2,NA,TGTGCCAGCAGTGGGAGGGTAACCGACTATGGCTACACCTTC,CASSGRVTDYGYTF
NA,TRBV7-3,TRBJ2-2,NA,TGTGCCAGCAGCCCCGCGGGGATTGGAACCGGGGAGCTGTTTTTT,CASSPAGIGTGELFF
NA,TRBV12-3/TRBV12-4,TRBJ2-7,NA,TGTGCCAGCAGTTATGCCCGGTCGTCCGAGCAGTACTTC,CASSYARSSEQYF
NA,TRBV9,TRBJ2-1,NA,TGTGCCAGCAGCGTAGCCAACCCGAGTGAGCAGTTCTTC,CASSVANPSEQFF
NA,TRBV19,TRBJ1-4,NA,TGTGCCAGTAGTTCCCGGACACCGTTTGCAACTAATGAAAAACTGTTTTTT,CASSSRTPFATNEKLFF
NA,TRBV19,TRBJ1-1,TRBD1,TGTGCCAGTAGATCTCCGGGACAGCCGAACACTGAAGCTTTCTTT,CASRSPGQPNTEAFF
once,TRBV12-3/TRBV12-4,TRBJ2-7,NA,TGTGCCAGCAGCCCCGGGACTCCGTACGAGCAGTACTTC,CASSPGTPYEQYF
few,TRBV11-2,TRBJ1-3,NA,TGTGCCAGCAGCTTCGGGGTCTCTGGAAACACCATATATTTT,CASSFGVSGNTIYF
NA,TRBV12-3/TRBV12-4,TRBJ2-7,NA,TGTGCCAGCAGTCCCGACAACTACGAGCAGTACTTC,CASSPDNYEQYF
once,TRBV4-1,TRBJ2-4,NA,TGCGCCAGCAGCCAAGAACTTGGGGCGTCCAAAAACATTCAGTACTTC,CASSQELGASKNIQYF
NA,TRBV28,TRBJ1-2,TRBD1,TGTGCCAGCAGTTTTTGGACAGGTGGCTACACCTTC,CASSFWTGGYTF
NA,TRBV7-8,TRBJ2-3,TRBD1,TGTGCCAGCAGCTTGGGGACAGCTCACACAGATACGCAGTATTTT,CASSLGTAHTDTQYF